Below, 26 T cell receptor beta chains from the same sample are listed, as sequenced in a study of T cells in Graves' hyperthyroidism and ophthalmopathy. There were TCR beta CDR3 regions amplified from RNA transcripts. HTBI primers were used for first-round RT-PCR of the TCR CDR3. MiXCR, run by TCRdb on the multiplex PCR reads, gives a single entry per CDR3 protein. This sample has some 510,000 distinct CDR3 sequences; about 45% occur once, and the top ten carry approximately 8.2%. Sequencing was carried out using peripheral blood or thyroid tissue (not recorded which). These receptors were taken from a woman aged 18 to 35 with Graves' hyperthyroidism.

This chain joins TRBV5-1 and TRBJ2-5; D is possibly TRBD1 (6 bases). This CDR3 region has 14 residues. Germline V gene lookup returns CDR1 SGHRS and CDR2 YFSETQ. Trimming stripped 1 base from V and 2 bases from J, with 9 bases between. CDR3 loop: CASSLSGEQETQYF. The CDR3 DNA is TGCGCCAGCAGCTTGTCAGGGGAACAAGAGACCCAGTACTTC. Variable domain in full (rest from reference TRBV5-1 and TRBJ2-5): KAGVTQTPRYLIKTRGQQVTLSCSPISGHRSVSWYQQTPGQGLQFLFEYFSETQRNKGNFPGRFSGRQFSNSRSEMNVSTLELGDSALYLCASSLSGEQETQYFGPGTRLLVL.

J is TRBJ1-1 and V is TRBV15, with D maybe TRBD1 (6 bases). Germline CDR1 and CDR2: LNHNV and YYDKDF (reference sequence). Trimming took 3 bases from V and 4 from J, leaving 15 bases between them. The CDR3 extends over 15 amino acids. The CDR3 protein is CATSSLGGGSTEAFF. The CDR3 DNA reads as TGTGCCACCAGCAGCTTGGGAGGGGGTAGCACTGAAGCTTTCTTT.

Notes on this clonotype: A much bigger clone sits one base away, suggesting this may be a read error. The conserved phenylalanine or tryptophan normally closing the CDR3 is absent here, so this likely arose from a read error. The CDR3 DNA follows: TGTGCCACCAGCAGAGAGGGGGGCACTGAAGCTTTCCTT. This sequence encodes CATSREGGTEAFL. The chain joins TRBV15 to TRBJ1-1; a possible D gene is TRBD1 (5 bases). Germline-derived CDR1 and CDR2 are LNHNV and YYDKDF (reference sequence). V dropped 0 bases and J dropped 4 bases, with 6 bases sitting between them. The CDR3 runs 13 residues.

This sequence joins TRBV20-1 and TRBJ2-5; 7 bases match TRBD2. The CDR3 spans 16 residues. CDR1 DFQATT and CDR2 SNEGSKA come from the germline V gene (reference sequence). V shed 1 base and J 4 bases; nucleotides not matched to a gene: 12. The CDR3 DNA reads as TGCAGTGCTAGAGCTACTAAAGCGGGATACGTAGAGACCCAGTACTTC. This translates into CSARATKAGYVETQYF.

This chain joins TRBV20-1 and TRBJ2-7; the D gene is possibly TRBD1 (6 bases). In germline, CDR1 is DFQATT, CDR2 SNEGSKA (reference sequence). V was trimmed by 3 bases and J by 9 bases, leaving 15 bases between them. There are 12 residues in the CDR3. The DNA for the CDR3 is TGCAGTGCTAGCGGGGACATCTCGGGGCAGTACTTC. It codes for CSASGDISGQYF.

CDR3 residues: CASSLVVKPGGYTF. The CDR3 bases are TGTGCCAGCAGCTTAGTTGTGAAGCCCGGCGGCTACACCTTC. This chain links TRBV7-9 with TRBJ1-2; D gene ambiguous. Germline CDR1 is SEHNR and CDR2 is FQNEAQ (reference sequence). Trimming removed 1 base from V and 8 bases from J, with 14 bases in between. The CDR3 is made up of 14 amino acids.

This clonotype was observed once. This rearrangement joins TRBV10-3 to TRBJ1-6, with 8 nucleotides matching TRBD1. This CDR3 is 14 amino acids long. Germline V gene data show CDR1 as ENHRY and CDR2 as SYGVKD. V dropped 11 bases and J dropped 10; count of bases not matched to a gene: 13. DNA for the CDR3: TGTGCCGCTTCCTCCGGACAGGGTCGGTCACCCCTCCACTTT. This sequence encodes CAASSGQGRSPLHF.

This clonotype turned up a few times. The chain recombines TRBV20-1 with TRBJ1-6; 8 nucleotides match TRBD1. The CDR3 is 15 amino acids. The germline V gene encodes CDR1 DFQATT and CDR2 SNEGSKA (reference sequence). V was clipped by 7 bases and J by 7 bases; unmatched bases: 12. CDR3 bases: TGCAGTGTCATAACTCCTGGACAGGGAAATTCACCCCTCCACTTT. It translates to CSVITPGQGNSPLHF.

This rearrangement joins TRBV13 to TRBJ1-5; no clear D. This CDR3 region has 14 residues. Trimming took off 6 bases at V and 4 bases at J, with 13 bases between the two ends. Germline V CDR1 and CDR2: PRHDT, FYEKMQ (reference sequence). CDR3 sequence: CASRMAVGNQPQHF. The CDR3 DNA sequence: TGTGCCAGCAGGATGGCGGTCGGGAATCAGCCCCAGCATTTT.

This clonotype was observed a handful of times. The chain employs TRBV7-9 and TRBJ2-7, with 10 bases lining up with TRBD2. Germline V gene data show CDR1 as SEHNR and CDR2 as FQNEAQ (reference sequence). Losses at the gene ends were 4 bases for V and 6 bases for J; bases not matched to a gene: 6. The CDR3 runs 14 residues. The CDR3 sequence: CASSSLAGGAEQYF. In DNA, the CDR3 is TGTGCCAGCAGCTCCTTAGCGGGAGGCGCCGAGCAGTACTTC.

CDR3 loop: CASSLWATGYSPLHF. The CDR3 bases are TGTGCCAGCAGCTTGTGGGCGACAGGGTATTCACCCCTCCACTTT. The J gene is TRBJ1-6, the V gene TRBV7-3, with TRBD1 identical over 7 bases. The CDR3 consists of 15 residues. V trimming: 3 bases; J trimming: 8 bases; junction bases outside the gene matches: 7. Germline V gives CDR1 SGHTA, CDR2 FQGTGA. Together with reference TRBV7-3 and TRBJ1-6, the CDR3 gives the full variable domain: GAGVSQTPSNKVTEKGKYVELRCDPISGHTALYWYRQSLGQGPEFLIYFQGTGAADDSGLPNDRFFAVRPEGSVSTLKIQRTERGDSAVYLCASSLWATGYSPLHFGNGTRLTVT.

This clonotype has more than one count but fewer than ten. V is TRBV2 and J is TRBJ2-6; the match to TRBD1 covers 8 bases. The CDR3 length is 19 residues. V was pared by 4 bases and J by 0 bases, with 11 bases of the junction left unmatched. CDR1 and CDR2 (germline): SNHLY, FYNNEI. The CDR3 loop reads CASSGRQGQVLSGANVLTF. The CDR3 DNA reads TGTGCCAGCAGTGGCCGACAGGGGCAGGTACTCTCTGGGGCCAACGTCCTGACTTTC.

The CDR3 nucleotides read TGTGCCAGCAGCTTTTCGGTCAGCGACTATGGCTACACCTTC. This sequence encodes CASSFSVSDYGYTF. V usage is TRBV7-2 and J usage is TRBJ1-2, with unresolved D. Trimming removed 3 bases from V and 3 bases from J, with 11 bases in between. CDR1 and CDR2 (germline): SGHTA, FQGNSA. This CDR3 contains 14 residues.

This chain uses TRBV2 with TRBJ2-7; the match to TRBD1 covers 9 bases. The junction had 2 bases not matched to a gene; V was cut back by 8 bases and J by 3 bases. Germline values: CDR1 SNHLY, CDR2 FYNNEI. The length of the CDR3 is 12 residues. CDR3 DNA: TGTGCCAGCTGGGGACAGGGCTACGAGCAGTACTTC. This codes for CASWGQGYEQYF.

This clonotype showed up just a few times. The V and J genes are TRBV5-1 and TRBJ2-3, with a tentative D call TRBD2 (6 bases). V was trimmed by 1 base and J by 5 bases, leaving 8 bases between them. Germline V gene data show CDR1 as SGHRS and CDR2 as YFSETQ. The CDR3 has 13 amino acids. CDR3: CASSLWDLDTQYF. CDR3 coding DNA: TGCGCCAGCAGCTTGTGGGACTTAGATACGCAGTATTTT. Looking up the rest from reference TRBV5-1 and TRBJ2-3 gives the full variable domain: KAGVTQTPRYLIKTRGQQVTLSCSPISGHRSVSWYQQTPGQGLQFLFEYFSETQRNKGNFPGRFSGRQFSNSRSEMNVSTLELGDSALYLCASSLWDLDTQYFGPGTRLTVL.

The gene calls are TRBV25-1 and TRBJ2-7, with 9 bases identical to TRBD1. The CDR3 covers 14 residues. The germline CDR1 and CDR2 sequences are MGHDK and SYGVNS. The V gene end was trimmed by 5 bases and the J gene end by 5 bases; junction bases not matched to a gene: 7. The DNA of the CDR3 is TGTGCCAGCAGTCCAAACGACAGGGGGGACGAGCAGTACTTC. It codes for CASSPNDRGDEQYF.

With respect to this clonotype: A read error may account for a junction end that differs from germline. This chain links TRBV24-1 with TRBJ2-5; 11 bases are a match to TRBD1. Germline V gene data show CDR1 as KGHDR and CDR2 as SFDVKD. CDR3 length: 18 residues. The CDR3 DNA sequence: TGTGCCATCAGTGATAAGTTACGGACAGGGGGCTCTCTGGAGACCCAGTACTTC. This encodes CAISDKLRTGGSLETQYF.

The V and J genes are TRBV2 and TRBJ2-7; D remains unclear. The CDR3 length is 14 residues. Germline V lookup: CDR1 SNHLY, CDR2 FYNNEI. Trimming removed 5 bases at V and 5 bases at J, with 16 bases between. CDR3 loop: CASSSHLPPDEQYF. The CDR3 DNA reads TGTGCCAGCAGTTCACACCTGCCTCCCGACGAGCAGTACTTC.

Turning to this clonotype: One end of the junction varies from germline; a read error may be responsible. The V call is TRBV20-1, the J call TRBJ1-5, with 7 bases identical to TRBD1. CDR3 length: 13 amino acids. Germline loops: CDR1 DFQATT, CDR2 SNEGSKA (reference sequence). As DNA, the CDR3 is TGCAGTGCTAGCAGGGACAGTAATCAGTCCCAGCATTTT. This encodes CSASRDSNQSQHF.

V usage is TRBV25-1 and J usage is TRBJ1-6; D gene ambiguous. V gave up 5 bases and J gave up 9 bases, with 11 bases separating them. The germline V gene has CDR1 MGHDK and CDR2 SYGVNS. The length of the CDR3 is 13 residues. CDR3 bases: TGTGCCAGCAGTTGGGCAGCAGGTTCACCCCTCCACTTT. It encodes CASSWAAGSPLHF.

This chain connects TRBV2 to TRBJ1-2; D gene uncertain. The length of the CDR3 is 14 residues. Looked up from germline, CDR1 is SNHLY and CDR2 is FYNNEI. The V and J ends lost 6 bases and 3 bases respectively, with 14 bases between them. The DNA of the CDR3 is TGTGCCAGCAGCTGGACGACCCCTCACTATGGCTACACCTTC. It specifies CASSWTTPHYGYTF. Using reference TRBV2 and TRBJ1-2 for the parts outside the CDR3, the full variable domain is EPEVTQTPSHQVTQMGQEVILRCVPISNHLYFYWYRQILGQKVEFLVSFYNNEISEKSEIFDDQFSVERPDGSNFTLKIRSTKLEDSAMYFCASSWTTPHYGYTFGSGTRLTVV.

The chain couples TRBV7-9 to TRBJ2-7; TRBD2 agrees at 7 bases. Germline loops: CDR1 SEHNR, CDR2 FQNEAQ (reference sequence). There are 13 residues in the CDR3. The CDR3 DNA reads as TGTGCTAGTTCGCGGGAGTCGAACTACGAGCAGTACTTC. It is translated as CASSRESNYEQYF.

This chain links TRBV7-3 with TRBJ2-7; D not certain. Germline CDR1 SGHTA, CDR2 FQGTGA. V was shortened by 8 bases and J by 1 base, with 12 bases between the two germline ends. The length of the CDR3 is 13 residues. The DNA for the CDR3 is TGTGCCAGCGGCCAAGTGTGGTCCTACGAGCAGTACTTC. The encoded protein is CASGQVWSYEQYF.

The chain joins TRBV19 to TRBJ1-1; 7 nucleotides agree with TRBD1. V shed 5 bases and J 0 bases; nucleotides not matched to a gene: 3. CDR1 LNHDA and CDR2 SQIVND come from the germline V gene (reference sequence). The length of the CDR3 is 14 residues. CDR3 in amino acids: CASSSDRLNTEAFF. CDR3 in DNA: TGTGCCAGTAGTTCGGACAGGCTGAACACTGAAGCTTTCTTT.

This clonotype was seen at least ten times. The J gene is TRBJ2-2, the V gene TRBV7-2; D unclear. Trimming cost V 8 bases and J 6 bases, with 10 bases left between them. Germline CDR1 is SGHTA and CDR2 is FQGNSA. The CDR3 totals 12 residues. DNA for the CDR3: TGTGCCAGCTCGGATGGGGCCGGGGAGCTGTTTTTT. This sequence encodes CASSDGAGELFF.

Details on this clonotype: The junction differs from germline at one of its ends, possibly a read error. V and J are TRBV7-3 and TRBJ2-5; D gene uncertain. Germline-derived CDR1 and CDR2 are SGHTA and FQGTGA. The CDR3 has 15 residues. The DNA of the CDR3 is TGCGCCAGCAGCCAAGTGCCGGGTACCCAAGAGACCCAGTACTTC. Encoded protein: CASSQVPGTQETQYF.